The present entry profiles one TCR delta chain with its context. TCRdb's protein for this DNA is that of a much larger clone and differs from the translation at residue 7, likely a read error; the protein shown is the DNA translation. These data belong to a study of gamma-delta chains in newborns, infants, children. About the study: Microbial exposure reportedly drives polyclonal innate γδ T cell expansion after birth.

TCRdb re-analyzed the reads via CATT. In the table there are roughly 5,000 delta-chain clones, under 4% of which are singletons. The germline V gene encodes CDR1 GEAIGNYY and CDR2 EKD. The V end lost 1 base, the J end lost 1 base, and 18 bases lay between the germline ends. The CDR3 is 17 amino acids. The rearrangement joins TRDV2 to TRDJ1; tentative D call: TRDD3 (5 bases). This receptor was taken from a child who was a newborn, infant or young child, either healthy, febrile or measles-vaccinated (not recorded which). The sample was blood. The CDR3 sequence: CACDTGRYKTRTDKLIF. The CDR3 region has the DNA TGTGCCTGTGACACTGGGCGATACAAAACCCGCACCGATAAACTCATCTTT.